This T cell receptor (beta chain) was captured by sequencing in a study of T cells in women clearing cervical HPV infection. TCRdb keeps only in-frame clones here, not all; method: immunoSEQ multiplex PCR. The specimen's table records about 20,000 clones. General observations from the study: T-cell numbers per sample were unknown and may explain richness differences. Associations may precede or follow infection; HPV-specific or memory T cells were not isolated.

Comments on this clone: Its antigen is not known.

The clonotype was recovered from a woman between 18 and 75 years old with a cervical HPV16 infection that either progressed to CIN3+ or cleared (not recorded which). Material: blood buffy coat.

The CDR3 sequence is CASSLALGGQGYTF. Partial CDR3 DNA: TGTGCCAGCAGCTTGGCCCTGGGGGGGCAAGGC. This chain joins TRBV5-6 and TRBJ1-2; weak D call: TRBD1 (6 bases). The CDR3 end lies 3 residues beyond the end of the read and is filled in from the germline J gene. Germline CDR1 SGHDT, CDR2 YYEEEE. This CDR3 has 14 amino acids.